This T cell receptor beta chain was sequenced during a study of OX40 agonist ivuxolimab in advanced cancers. Study information: Dose-escalation patients suffered from hepatocellular carcinoma, melanoma, renal cell or head and neck cancer. Patients with prior anti-PD-1, anti-PD-L1 or anti-CTLA-4 therapy were eligible; 40% had some. Study-level findings and limits: Also showing low normalized T-cell clonal expansion were some of the nonresponders.

TCRdb's table, derived via immunoSEQ multiplex PCR, lists solely in-frame clones and lacks some. The sample holds roughly 63,000 clones, roughly 89% seen once. Concerning this clone itself: Its antigen is unidentified.

The receptor comes from an adult with an advanced solid tumor such as melanoma, head and neck, liver or kidney cancer. Sequencing used CD4+ or CD8+ T cells sorted from blood, obtained in a trial of the OX40 agonist ivuxolimab.

DNA for the CDR3: TGTGCCAGCAGCTTTTCCCCCTTTCGGTCCTACGAGCAGTACTTC. It encodes CASSFSPFRSYEQYF. The V call is TRBV5-6, the J call TRBJ2-7; D unresolved. Trimming took 2 bases from V and 1 from J, leaving 13 bases between them. Germline CDR1 reads SGHDT; CDR2 reads YYEEEE. The CDR3 has 15 residues.